This T cell receptor (beta chain) was identified during a study of T-cell memory formation after mild COVID-19. This clonotype was counted a few times. CDR1 is MGHRA and CDR2 is YSYEKL in the germline V gene. The V and J ends lost 0 bases and 0 bases respectively, with 14 bases between them. The CDR3 totals 17 residues. TCRdb re-called the 5' RACE reads through MiXCR, storing one row per CDR3 protein. The sample yields 350,000 to 550,000 distinct CDR3 sequences, around 17% seen once. The sequenced material came from PBMCs or a T cell subset sorted from them (not recorded which). The chain is built from TRBV4-1 and TRBJ1-1; D remains ambiguous. The sequence derives from a man aged 18 to 29 who had mild COVID-19 (a few samples of this study predate the infection). Cell type and time point are not known. The CDR3 DNA sequence: TGCGCCAGCAGCCAAGATCCCACCCGGTCGATGAACACTGAAGCTTTCTTT. Protein product: CASSQDPTRSMNTEAFF.